The 26 T cell receptor beta chains below were found in one sample sequenced in a study of T cells in Graves' hyperthyroidism and ophthalmopathy. The source material, RNA transcripts, was used to amplify TCR beta CDR3 regions. An initial round of RT-PCR targeting the TCR CDR3 relied on the HTBI primer set. Using its own MiXCR run on the multiplex PCR reads, TCRdb lists one record per CDR3 protein. The sample shows some 740,000 distinct CDR3 sequences, 11% to 15% of them seen only once. The sample comprised blood. The receptors here all came from a woman younger than 30 with Graves' hyperthyroidism.

This clonotype occurred many times. The V gene is TRBV24-1, the J gene TRBJ2-1, with 9 positions matching TRBD1. Germline V gene sequence: CDR1 KGHDR, CDR2 SFDVKD. This CDR3 is built from 17 residues. Unmatched junction bases numbered 7, after V lost 4 bases and J lost 1 base. CDR3 coding DNA: TGTGCCACCAGTGAGGGACAGGGCCTTCGTTCCTACAATGAGCAGTTCTTC. Amino acids: CATSEGQGLRSYNEQFF.

The chain is built from TRBV6-2 or TRBV6-3 and TRBJ1-4; 10 bases map to TRBD1. The germline gives CDR1 MNHEY, CDR2 SVGEGT. The CDR3 sequence is 16 residues long. Trimming cost V 5 bases and J 7 bases; bases outside gene matches: 10. CDR3 nucleotides: TGTGCCAGCAGTCGTAATCCGGGACAGGGGAGTGAAAAACTGTTTTTT. Protein: CASSRNPGQGSEKLFF.

This clonotype was seen repeatedly, ten times or more. The chain uses TRBV6-5 and TRBJ1-1; D perhaps matches TRBD1 (6 bases). This CDR3 comprises 15 residues. Trimming took 2 bases from V and 5 from J, leaving 15 bases between them. CDR1 and CDR2 (germline): MNHEY, SVGAGI. The CDR3 reads CASSYEVGGKTEAFF. The DNA of the CDR3 is TGTGCCAGCAGTTACGAGGTAGGGGGTAAGACTGAAGCTTTCTTT.

The rearrangement joins TRBV7-9 to TRBJ2-5; tentative D call: TRBD1 (5 bases). CDR3 length equals 13 residues. CDR1 is SEHNR and CDR2 is FQNEAQ in the germline V gene (reference sequence). Deletions cut 1 base from V and 11 bases from J, with 14 bases between. The CDR3 DNA reads TGTGCCAGCAGCTTAGAGGGAACAGGACATCAGTACTTC. It specifies CASSLEGTGHQYF.

The sample holds many counts of this clonotype. V usage is TRBV4-1 and J usage is TRBJ2-1; tentatively, D is TRBD1 (5 bases). CDR3 length: 11 residues. Trimming took off 7 bases at V and 7 bases at J, with 8 bases between the two ends. CDR1 MGHRA and CDR2 YSYEKL come from the germline V gene. CDR3 DNA sequence: TGCGCCAGCAAAGCAGGGAATGAGCAGTTCTTC. Amino acid sequence: CASKAGNEQFF.

This clonotype was recorded a few times. The CDR3 region is CASSLPGRAHNEQFF. Written as DNA, the CDR3 is TGTGCCAGCAGCTTACCAGGGCGGGCCCACAATGAGCAGTTCTTC. V usage is TRBV7-9 and J usage is TRBJ2-1; the D gene could be TRBD1 or TRBD2 (5 bases each). The CDR3 length is 15 residues. The V gene lost 2 bases and the J gene lost 5 bases, with 13 bases spanning the gap. CDR1 is SEHNR and CDR2 is FQNEAQ in the germline V gene (reference sequence).

The table lists this clonotype with many counts. J is TRBJ2-5 and V is TRBV20-1, with 9 bases aligning to TRBD2. The germline gives CDR1 DFQATT, CDR2 SNEGSKA (reference sequence). The V gene end was trimmed by 4 bases and the J gene end by 5 bases; junction bases not matched to a gene: 8. This CDR3 is built from 14 residues. CDR3 loop: CSAIVAGVVETQYF. DNA for the CDR3: TGCAGTGCTATTGTAGCGGGAGTAGTCGAGACCCAGTACTTC.

This clonotype was seen many times. This chain links TRBV12-3 or TRBV12-4 with TRBJ2-1, with 7 bases identical to TRBD1. V was pared by 7 bases and J by 5 bases, with 11 bases of the junction left unmatched. The CDR3 runs to 15 residues. The CDR3, as DNA: TGTGCCAGCACTCCAGTGGGGGACAGACACAATGAGCAGTTCTTC. Translated: CASTPVGDRHNEQFF.

This clonotype was seen many times. The CDR3 nucleotides are TGTGCCAGCAGTTTCTCGGGAGGCAGCGTACATGAGCAGTTCTTC. Amino acids: CASSFSGGSVHEQFF. The chain is built from TRBV28 and TRBJ2-1, with TRBD2 matching over 7 bases. With V trimmed by 3 bases and J by 8 bases, 10 bases remained unmatched. CDR3 size: 15 residues. The germline V gene has CDR1 MDHEN and CDR2 SYDVKM.

This clonotype was observed many times. This chain joins TRBV7-2 and TRBJ2-1; a possible D gene is TRBD2 (6 bases). CDR3 length: 13 residues. Germline-derived CDR1 and CDR2 are SGHTA and FQGNSA. V was cut by 5 bases and J by 7 bases, with 12 bases left in between. The CDR3 bases are TGTGCCAGCAGCAGGGACTGGAAAAATGAGCAGTTCTTC. It specifies CASSRDWKNEQFF.

This clonotype was recorded at least ten times. The chain employs TRBV13 and TRBJ1-2; 8 bases map to TRBD1. From germline, CDR1 is PRHDT and CDR2 FYEKMQ (reference sequence). The trim removed 5 bases at V and 4 bases at J, leaving 9 bases unmatched. This CDR3 contains 15 residues. CDR3 DNA: TGTGCCAGCAGCCCCACCCGGACAGGGCTCTATGGCTACACCTTC. Amino acids: CASSPTRTGLYGYTF. Complete variable domain (other parts from reference TRBV13 and TRBJ1-2): AAGVIQSPRHLIKEKRETATLKCYPIPRHDTVYWYQQGPGQDPQFLISFYEKMQSDKGSIPDRFSAQQFSDYHSELNMSSLELGDSALYFCASSPTRTGLYGYTFGSGTRLTVV.

The chain uses TRBV6-5 and TRBJ2-3, with 9 bases fitting TRBD2. The CDR3 is made up of 14 amino acids. J was trimmed by 5 bases and V by 2 bases; bases with no gene match: 2. Germline V gives CDR1 MNHEY, CDR2 SVGAGI. Written as DNA, the CDR3 is TGTGCCAGCAGTTACGGTAGCGGGAGAGATACGCAGTATTTT. Translated: CASSYGSGRDTQYF.

This clonotype was recorded a few times. The rearrangement joins TRBV19 to TRBJ1-4; the match to TRBD1 covers 9 bases. The CDR3 has 15 residues. The germline V gene has CDR1 LNHDA and CDR2 SQIVND (reference sequence). Trimming at V came to 5 bases and at J to 7 bases, leaving 8 bases not matched to a gene. The CDR3 region is CASSPTGQGSEKLFF. The CDR3 DNA sequence: TGTGCCAGTAGTCCCACGGGACAGGGAAGTGAAAAACTGTTTTTT.

There are a few counts of this clonotype. J is TRBJ2-4 and V is TRBV30; TRBD1 agrees at 10 bases. J gave up 0 bases and V 2 bases, and 7 bases lay outside the gene matches. Per germline, CDR1 GTSNPN and CDR2 SVGIG (reference sequence). CDR3 length: 17 residues. For the CDR3, the DNA is TGTGCCTGGAGTTTGACAGGGACAGGGGTAGCCAAAAACATTCAGTACTTC. Translated: CAWSLTGTGVAKNIQYF.

Ten or more counts support this clonotype. The CDR3 reads CASSYSPTGNTIYF. The DNA for the CDR3 is TGTGCCAGTAGCTACAGTCCAACGGGAAACACCATATATTTT. This chain connects TRBV19 to TRBJ1-3; D is unclear. Germline V gives CDR1 LNHDA, CDR2 SQIVND (reference sequence). This CDR3 region has 14 residues. V lost 6 bases to trimming and J lost 4 bases, with 13 bases between them. Using reference TRBV19 and TRBJ1-3 for the parts outside the CDR3, the full variable domain is DGGITQSPKYLFRKEGQNVTLSCEQNLNHDAMYWYRQDPGQGLRLIYYSQIVNDFQKGDIAEGYSVSREKKESFPLTVTSAQKNPTAFYLCASSYSPTGNTIYFGEGSWLTVV.

This clonotype was observed many times. V and J are TRBV2 and TRBJ1-1, with D perhaps matching TRBD1 (5 bases). Trimming took 3 bases from V and 3 from J, leaving 8 bases between them. Germline V gene sequence: CDR1 SNHLY, CDR2 FYNNEI. The CDR3 has 13 residues. For the CDR3, the DNA is TGTGCCAGCAGTGATATGGGGGACACTGAAGCTTTCTTT. Translation: CASSDMGDTEAFF.

This sequence joins TRBV4-1 and TRBJ1-4; no reliable D call. Trimming removed 4 bases at V and 0 bases at J, with 18 bases between. Per the germline V gene, CDR1 is MGHRA and CDR2 is YSYEKL. The CDR3 loop spans 18 amino acids. CDR3: CASSRRDLTDSTNEKLFF. CDR3 in DNA: TGCGCCAGCAGCCGGAGAGACCTCACGGATTCAACTAATGAAAAACTGTTTTTT.

This clonotype has at least ten counts. The chain recombines TRBV6-1 with TRBJ2-1; 8 positions match TRBD1. V shed 6 bases and J 7 bases; nucleotides not matched to a gene: 2. Germline lookup yields CDR1 MNHNS and CDR2 SASEGT. This CDR3 is 12 amino acids long. Here the CDR3 reads CASRRQGNEQFF. For the CDR3, the DNA is TGTGCCAGCAGAAGACAGGGGAATGAGCAGTTCTTC.

This clonotype came up many times. J is TRBJ1-5 and V is TRBV6-6; 8 bases fit TRBD1. The junction had 3 bases not matched to a gene; V was cut back by 2 bases and J by 3 bases. The V gene's germline CDR1 is MNHNY and CDR2 SVGAGI (reference sequence). The CDR3 spans 15 residues. CDR3 sequence reads: CASSYGDRLNQPQHF. DNA for the CDR3: TGTGCCAGCAGTTACGGGGACAGGCTCAATCAGCCCCAGCATTTT.

This clonotype was detected ten times or more. This chain uses TRBV5-1 with TRBJ2-5; 7 bases map to TRBD2. V lost 6 bases to trimming and J lost 2 bases; unmatched junction nucleotides: 13. The CDR3 length is 16 residues. In germline, CDR1 is SGHRS, CDR2 YFSETQ. The DNA for the CDR3 is TGCGCCAGCACCCCCCAGGCAAGCGGGGCTCAAGAGACCCAGTACTTC. Residues: CASTPQASGAQETQYF.

This clonotype occurred many times. The chain has TRBV7-9 and TRBJ2-1, with 11 positions matching TRBD2. CDR3 length equals 15 residues. Germline V gene sequence: CDR1 SEHNR, CDR2 FQNEAQ (reference sequence). V shed 6 bases, J shed 7 bases, and the junction held 8 bases outside the gene matches. CDR3 bases: TGTGCCAGCAGTGATAGCGGGAGGGCTTGGAATGAGCAGTTCTTC. Protein sequence: CASSDSGRAWNEQFF.

This clonotype showed up many times. The chain employs TRBV28 and TRBJ2-5, with D unresolved. CDR3 length: 16 amino acids. Deletions cut 4 bases from V and 2 bases from J, with 17 bases between. Per germline, CDR1 MDHEN and CDR2 SYDVKM. In nucleotides, the CDR3 is TGTGCCAGCAGTTCACTTCCCGACTCTTCACAAGAGACCCAGTACTTC. This codes for CASSSLPDSSQETQYF.

This clonotype was seen ten or more times. The chain has TRBV28 and TRBJ1-1, with TRBD1 as a possible D gene (5 bases). The CDR3 totals 15 residues. The germline V and J ends were trimmed by 1 base and 0 bases, with 9 bases remaining between them. Germline V CDR1 and CDR2: MDHEN, SYDVKM. CDR3 protein: CASSLSGEMNTEAFF. CDR3 nucleotides: TGTGCCAGCAGTTTATCGGGGGAGATGAACACTGAAGCTTTCTTT.

This clonotype was counted only a few times. The chain carries TRBV12-3 or TRBV12-4 and TRBJ1-1; D gene ambiguous. The CDR3 sequence is 14 residues long. Trimming stripped 6 bases from V and 4 bases from J, with 15 bases between. DNA of the CDR3: TGTGCCAGCAGCGAGCGAAGTGGGTTCACTGAAGCTTTCTTT. It specifies CASSERSGFTEAFF.

The J gene is TRBJ2-7, the V gene TRBV5-1, with a weak D call TRBD1 (6 bases). The length of the CDR3 is 15 residues. Germline CDR1 is SGHRS and CDR2 is YFSETQ. V was trimmed by 0 bases and J by 3 bases, leaving 13 bases between them. This chain's CDR3 is CASSLEQGPIYEQYF. In DNA form, the CDR3 reads TGCGCCAGCAGCTTGGAACAGGGACCAATCTACGAGCAGTACTTC.

This clonotype was seen many times. J is TRBJ2-3 and V is TRBV6-1, with 7 bases matching TRBD1. The CDR3 consists of 15 residues. V lost 6 bases, J lost 0 bases, and 6 bases stayed unmatched. Germline CDR1 is MNHNS and CDR2 is SASEGT. The CDR3 DNA sequence: TGTGCCAGCAGCTCCGGGACAGATAGCACAGATACGCAGTATTTT. It encodes CASSSGTDSTDTQYF.